This is a list of T cell receptor beta chains from one sample in a study of blood T cells in healthy people across ages. TCRdb re-analysed the 5' RACE reads in MiXCR, keeping a single row per CDR3 protein. The sample yields fewer than 1.5 million distinct CDR3 sequences, 35% to 45% seen once. The sample consisted of blood. The receptor source for this set is a woman between 18 and 29 years old in good health. Both conserved end residues are part of each CDR3. The D gene is left open where the match is weak. Clone size is not always given. Where it is, it says once, few, many or a class for expanded clones.

cdr3_aa cdr3_nt j_call v_call clone_size d_call
CSVTIAGGSSYEQYF TGCAGCGTTACGATAGCGGGAGGGAGCTCCTACGAGCAGTACTTC TRBJ2-7 TRBV29-1 few TRBD2
CASRVSFTGQETQFF TGTGCCAGCAGGGTTTCCTTCACAGGACAAGAGACCCAGTTCTTC TRBJ2-1 TRBV12-3/TRBV12-4 . .
CASSVEGYNEQFF TGTGCCAGCAGCGTAGAAGGTTACAATGAGCAGTTCTTC TRBJ2-1 TRBV9 few .
CASSLSKKYEQYF TGTGCCAGCAGCCTCTCCAAGAAGTACGAGCAGTACTTC TRBJ2-7 TRBV3-1 many .
CASSSPMNYGYTF TGTGCCAGCAGCTCCCCTATGAACTATGGCTACACCTTC TRBJ1-2 TRBV11-1 . .
CASKLQAPRELFF TGTGCCAGCAAGCTACAGGCTCCCCGGGAGCTGTTTTTT TRBJ2-2 TRBV12-3/TRBV12-4 few .
CASSVAGGGKEAFF TGTGCCAGCAGCGTAGCAGGCGGGGGTAAAGAAGCTTTCTTT TRBJ1-1 TRBV9 . .
CASSQPGSSDYEQYF TGTGCCAGCAGCCAACCGGGGTCCTCGGACTACGAGCAGTACTTC TRBJ2-7 TRBV14 many .
CASSYGGQSYEQYF TGTGCCAGCAGTTACGGGGGACAGTCCTACGAGCAGTACTTC TRBJ2-7 TRBV6-5 . TRBD1
CASRLGEARSPLHF TGTGCCAGCAGGCTCGGGGAGGCTAGGTCACCCCTCCACTTT TRBJ1-6 TRBV3-1 once .
CASSPNRGPFNEQFF TGTGCCAGCTCACCAAACAGGGGCCCATTTAATGAGCAGTTCTTC TRBJ2-1 TRBV18 . TRBD1
CASSRQVLSEKLFF TGTGCCAGCAGTCGACAGGTGCTTAGTGAAAAACTGTTTTTT TRBJ1-4 TRBV2 . .